The 14 T cell receptor beta chains presented below share a single source sample, sequenced in a study of blood T cell repertoires in COVID-19. The method was immunoSEQ multiplex PCR; TCRdb's version includes in-frame clones alone and lacks a portion of them. The sample has 200,000 to 250,000 clones; approximately 86% are singletons. The sample was PBMCs or T cells enriched from blood (not recorded which). The receptors come from a woman aged 25-40 years with acute COVID-19.

The V and J genes are TRBV9 and TRBJ1-1; perhaps TRBD1 as D (5 bases). Trimming shortened V by 4 bases and J by 5 bases, and 15 bases separated the two germline ends. CDR1 and CDR2 from the germline V gene are SGDLS and YYNGEE. The CDR3 loop spans 14 amino acids. CDR3: CASSPWGRTTEAFF. As DNA, the CDR3 is TGTGCCAGCAGCCCTTGGGGCCGAACGACTGAAGCTTTCTTT.

V and J are TRBV19 and TRBJ1-4; TRBD1 might be the D (6 bases). The CDR3 has 12 amino acids. Trimming stripped 5 bases from V and 8 bases from J, with 9 bases between. From germline, CDR1 is LNHDA and CDR2 SQIVND (reference sequence). The CDR3: CASSWGREKLFF. Here the CDR3 DNA reads TGTGCCAGTAGTTGGGGGCGAGAAAAACTGTTTTTT.

The J gene is TRBJ1-2, the V gene TRBV19, with D unclear. The V gene's germline CDR1 is LNHDA and CDR2 SQIVND (reference sequence). This CDR3 region has 14 residues. V was clipped by 3 bases and J by 8 bases, with 16 bases between them. The chain's CDR3 is CASSISGRTRGYTF. The CDR3 DNA reads as TGTGCCAGTAGTATTAGCGGGAGGACCCGCGGCTACACCTTC.

The J gene is TRBJ2-5, the V gene TRBV27; D is possibly TRBD1 (6 bases). CDR3 length equals 15 residues. V was pared by 0 bases and J by 1 base, with 9 bases between. Germline V gene data show CDR1 as MNHEY and CDR2 as SMNVEV (reference sequence). DNA of the CDR3: TGTGCCAGCAGTTTATCCCTAGGGGGCCAAGAGACCCAGTACTTC. This codes for CASSLSLGGQETQYF.

This clone was counted between two and nine times. The chain is built from TRBV2 and TRBJ1-2, with 9 bases fitting TRBD1. Germline lookup yields CDR1 SNHLY and CDR2 FYNNEI. The CDR3 is 16 amino acids. Losses at the gene ends were 3 bases for V and 5 bases for J; bases not matched to a gene: 10. Written as DNA, the CDR3 is TGTGCCAGCAGTGACCGGGGGACAGGGCTGACTTATGGCTACACCTTC. Residues: CASSDRGTGLTYGYTF.

The rearrangement links TRBV7-8 to TRBJ1-2; a possible D gene is TRBD1 (5 bases). CDR3 length: 15 amino acids. Trimming cost V 0 bases and J 0 bases, with 8 bases left between them. From germline, CDR1 is SGHVS and CDR2 FQNEAQ. The CDR3 region has the DNA TGTGCCAGCAGCTTAGCGGGACTGACTAACTATGGCTACACCTTC. Its translation: CASSLAGLTNYGYTF.

The chain has TRBV5-6 and TRBJ1-4, with TRBD1 matching 7 bases. The CDR3 loop spans 13 amino acids. V shed 4 bases, J shed 4 bases, and the junction held 1 base outside the gene matches. Germline-derived CDR1 and CDR2 are SGHDT and YYEEEE. The CDR3 here is CASSRDSNEKLFF. CDR3 nucleotide sequence: TGTGCCAGCAGCCGGGACAGTAATGAAAAACTGTTTTTT.

The V and J genes are TRBV4-1 and TRBJ1-4; D not resolved. The CDR3 has 15 amino acids. The germline V gene encodes CDR1 MGHRA and CDR2 YSYEKL. The V gene lost 4 bases and the J gene lost 7 bases, with 16 bases spanning the gap. CDR3 nucleotide sequence: TGCGCCAGCAGCCGGACGGCGGGCCTGGGTGAAAAACTGTTTTTT. It is translated as CASSRTAGLGEKLFF.

A single count supports this clone. The chain employs TRBV7-2 and TRBJ1-5, with TRBD1 matching 7 bases. Germline V gene lookup returns CDR1 SGHTA and CDR2 FQGNSA. There are 14 residues in the CDR3. V was clipped by 5 bases and J by 2 bases; unmatched bases: 3. CDR3 residues: CASSQGDGNQPQHF. CDR3 nucleotides: TGTGCCAGCAGCCAGGGGGATGGCAATCAGCCCCAGCATTTT. The full variable domain, its missing parts supplied by reference TRBV7-2 and TRBJ1-5, is GAGVSQSPSNKVTEKGKDVELRCDPISGHTALYWYRQSLGQGLEFLIYFQGNSAPDKSGLPSDRFSAERTGGSVSTLTIQRTQQEDSAVYLCASSQGDGNQPQHFGDGTRLSIL.

The chain joins TRBV28 to TRBJ1-4; TRBD1 agrees at 9 bases. With V trimmed by 6 bases and J by 16 bases, 9 bases remained unmatched. CDR3 size: 12 residues. CDR1 and CDR2 (germline): MDHEN, SYDVKM. In DNA form, the CDR3 reads TGTGCCAGCAGGGATTACATGACAGGGGGGTTTTTT. Translated: CASRDYMTGGFF.

The chain carries TRBV10-2 and TRBJ2-5; the D gene is possibly TRBD2 (6 bases). CDR3 length equals 15 residues. CDR1 WSHSY and CDR2 SAAADI come from the germline V gene. The V end lost 8 bases, the J end lost 1 base, and 17 bases lay between the germline ends. The CDR3 nucleotides read TGCGCCAGCCGGGACTCCGGGGGAGGCCAAGAGACCCAGTACTTC. It codes for CASRDSGGGQETQYF.

The chain joins TRBV4-3 to TRBJ1-2; TRBD1 aligns across 7 bases. The germline CDR1 and CDR2 sequences are LGHNA and YSLEER. The ends lost 3 bases at V and 4 bases at J; junction bases unmatched: 8. CDR3 size: 15 residues. This CDR3 is CASSQPYDRAYGYTF. CDR3 nucleotide sequence: TGCGCCAGCAGCCAGCCCTACGACAGGGCCTATGGCTACACCTTC.

The chain links TRBV21-1 to TRBJ1-3; the table's D gene call, TRBD1, was not cross checked with the DNA. TRBV21-1 is a recognized pseudogene. This CDR3 is 15 amino acids long. CDR3 sequence (DNA): TGTGCCAGCAGATCAAACCAGGGCAGTGGAAACACCATATATTTT. The encoded protein is CASRSNQGSGNTIYF.

The chain recombines TRBV6-2 or TRBV6-3 with TRBJ2-2; 8 bases agree with TRBD1. The V gene end was trimmed by 2 bases and the J gene end by 6 bases; junction bases not matched to a gene: 8. This CDR3 is built from 16 residues. CDR1 is MNHEY, CDR2 SVGEGT, per germline. CDR3 in DNA: TGTGCCAGCAGTTACCCCCGACAGGGGTCGGCCGGGGAGCTGTTTTTT. Protein: CASSYPRQGSAGELFF.